This T cell receptor beta chain emerged from a study of shared clonotypes between healthy human individuals. Assay: immunoSEQ multiplex PCR; the TCRdb copy retains only in-frame clones and omits some. This sample carries about 1 million clones, more than 60% of them seen once, and the ten largest clones take approximately 1.5%. On this clone: What it binds is not known.

Germline-derived CDR1 and CDR2 are MDHEN and SYDVKM. The CDR3 is 14 amino acids. Losses at the gene ends were 7 bases for V and 4 bases for J; bases not matched to a gene: 10. Study-level findings and limits: An expected dependence of interdonor clonotype sharing on sequencing depth was noted. Clonotypes not shared had lower generation probabilities than those common to all four donors.

The chain recombines TRBV28 with TRBJ2-7; the match to TRBD1 covers 7 bases. The receptor was isolated from a young man in good health. Sequencing was done on a sample of memory CD4+ T cells sorted from blood. Subset noted: CD45RA-negative fraction. In nucleotides, the CDR3 is TGTGCCAGCAACTCTTACGACAGGGTTTACGAGCAGTACTTC. Translating gives CASNSYDRVYEQYF.